This record concerns one T cell receptor (beta chain) sequence. Germline-derived CDR1 and CDR2 are DFQATT and SNEGSKA (reference sequence). CDR3 length: 14 residues. V lost 4 bases to trimming and J lost 5 bases, with 17 bases between them. This entry belongs to a study of CD8 T cells in Susac syndrome. The authors reverse transcribed about 0.45 to 1 ug RNA with random hexamers. The authors amplified TCR beta CDR3 across 54 Vbeta and 13 Jbeta using immunoSEQ multiplex PCR. TCRdb called the immunoSEQ multiplex PCR reads again in MiXCR, with one record for every CDR3 protein. The sample has some 99,000 distinct CDR3 sequences; 90% to 98% are singletons. TEMRA cells were FACS-enriched and CD8+ and CD4+ T cells negatively isolated.

The TCR was taken from a human donor in good health. This chain joins TRBV20-1 and TRBJ2-5, with D possibly being TRBD2 (6 bases). The source material was CD4+ T cells from PBMCs. The CDR3 DNA follows: TGCAGTGCTATCAGTCCGACTAGGGCGGAGACCCAGTACTTC. Its translation: CSAISPTRAETQYF.